Ten or more counts support the clone carrying this T cell receptor beta chain. TCRdb called the 5' RACE reads again in MiXCR, with one record for every CDR3 protein. Found here are approximately 100,000 distinct CDR3 sequences, around 24% of them singletons; the top ten hold about 12%. These data are taken from a study of CD8 T cells in ankylosing spondylitis. What was sequenced was synovial fluid, either unsorted or a sorted T cell fraction (not recorded which). The sequence was collected from a male donor with ankylosing spondylitis.

In DNA form, the CDR3 reads TGCGCCAGCAGCTTTTCCGGCGAGCAGTACTTC. It codes for CASSFSGEQYF. This sequence joins TRBV5-1 and TRBJ2-7; D remains unclear. The V gene's germline CDR1 is SGHRS and CDR2 YFSETQ. This CDR3 contains 11 residues. Trimming left V 2 bases short and J 6 bases short, with 6 bases between.